What follows are 31 T cell receptor beta chains derived from one specimen sequenced in a study of vaccination and CD4 T cells after COVID-19. These receptors' antigens are unknown. CD4+ T cells that had been cultured provided DNA sequenced with the Oncomine TCR Beta short-read assay. MiXCR, applied by TCRdb to the PCR reads, yields one record per CDR3 protein. The sample carries 1,500 to 2,000 distinct CDR3 sequences, roughly two thirds recorded once. Treatment defined: approximately 10-day PBMC culture with coronavirus spike peptide pools or control peptides (ViraFEST assay). Specimen: CD4+ T cells from blood, cultured in vitro, collected after SARS-CoV-2 vaccination. The receptors come from a human donor who had recovered from COVID-19.

The J gene is TRBJ2-2, the V gene TRBV28; a possible D gene is TRBD2 (6 bases). The V end lost 6 bases, the J end lost 3 bases, and 14 bases lay between the germline ends. Per germline, CDR1 MDHEN and CDR2 SYDVKM. The CDR3 consists of 15 residues. CDR3 region: CASRGAGSYTGELFF. In nucleotides, the CDR3 is TGTGCCAGCAGAGGCGCCGGGAGTTACACCGGGGAGCTGTTTTTT.

This clonotype has more than one count but fewer than ten. V gene TRBV15 combines with J gene TRBJ2-2; no reliable D call. This CDR3 contains 14 residues. With 0 bases removed from V and 6 bases from J, the gap between germline ends came to 8 bases. Germline V gene lookup returns CDR1 LNHNV and CDR2 YYDKDF (reference sequence). The DNA for the CDR3 is TGTGCCACCAGCAGAGATCCCCTCCCCGGGGAGCTGTTTTTT. Translated: CATSRDPLPGELFF.

The chain carries TRBV20-1 and TRBJ2-5; the match to TRBD2 covers 9 bases. The CDR3 totals 16 residues. Unmatched junction bases numbered 13, after V lost 4 bases and J lost 4 bases. Germline V CDR1 and CDR2: DFQATT, SNEGSKA (reference sequence). CDR3 protein: CSATTGAGGPGETQYF. For the CDR3, the DNA is TGCAGTGCTACGACGGGGGCGGGAGGGCCTGGAGAGACCCAGTACTTC.

The genes are TRBV30 and TRBJ1-5, with TRBD1 matching over 7 bases. The CDR3 runs to 12 residues. Germline CDR1 reads GTSNPN; CDR2 reads SVGIG (reference sequence). V lost 4 bases and J lost 8; bases outside the gene matches: 5. The CDR3 sequence is CAWTRGVEPQHF. CDR3 coding DNA: TGTGCCTGGACCAGGGGGGTAGAGCCCCAGCATTTT.

In its sample, this clonotype was seen a few times. CDR3 region: CASSGQALNYGYTF. The DNA of the CDR3 is TGTGCCAGCAGCGGACAGGCTCTTAACTATGGCTACACCTTC. J is TRBJ1-2 and V is TRBV7-2; the match to TRBD1 covers 7 bases. This CDR3 contains 14 residues. Trimming removed 5 bases from V and 1 base from J; junction bases left unmatched: 4. The germline CDR1 and CDR2 sequences are SGHTA and FQGNSA.

This clonotype was recorded a few times. The chain uses TRBV6-1 and TRBJ2-5; 11 bases agree with TRBD2. The CDR3 extends over 15 amino acids. Germline CDR1 reads MNHNS; CDR2 reads SASEGT. The V gene end was trimmed by 7 bases and the J gene end by 1 base; junction bases not matched to a gene: 5. The CDR3, as DNA: TGTGCCAGCACTCTAGCGGGAGGCCCCCAAGAGACCCAGTACTTC. Translation: CASTLAGGPQETQYF.

The V call is TRBV20-1, the J call TRBJ1-3; D ambiguous. Germline V gene data show CDR1 as DFQATT and CDR2 as SNEGSKA (reference sequence). The CDR3 length is 13 residues. Trimming removed 0 bases from V and 0 bases from J, with 3 bases in between. CDR3 bases: TGCAGTGCTAGAGAGCCCTCTGGAAACACCATATATTTT. Translated, it gives CSAREPSGNTIYF.

The chain links TRBV6-1 to TRBJ1-2, with 8 bases fitting TRBD1. With V trimmed by 6 bases and J by 3 bases, 3 bases remained unmatched. Germline loops: CDR1 MNHNS, CDR2 SASEGT. The CDR3 has 13 amino acids. CDR3 protein: CASSLTGDYGYTF. Written as DNA, the CDR3 is TGTGCCAGCAGCCTGACAGGGGACTATGGCTACACCTTC.

This sequence joins TRBV25-1 and TRBJ2-3, with D unclear. This CDR3 contains 15 residues. V was trimmed by 10 bases and J by 2 bases, leaving 19 bases between them. From germline, CDR1 is MGHDK and CDR2 SYGVNS. CDR3: CATQKARGFTDTQYF. DNA of the CDR3: TGTGCCACCCAAAAGGCCCGAGGATTCACAGATACGCAGTATTTT.

J is TRBJ1-1 and V is TRBV6-5; no definite D call. The CDR3 spans 13 residues. Germline V CDR1 and CDR2: MNHEY, SVGAGI. V was pared by 2 bases and J by 3 bases, with 7 bases between. The CDR3 bases are TGTGCCAGCAGTTACGGGTCTTACACTGAAGCTTTCTTT. Residues: CASSYGSYTEAFF.

J is TRBJ1-2 and V is TRBV10-1; 9 bases fit TRBD1. V lost 4 bases and J lost 7; bases outside the gene matches: 13. CDR1 and CDR2 from the germline V gene are WNHNN and SYGVQD (reference sequence). CDR3 length: 16 residues. CDR3 residues: CASSVWTGDLGGGYTF. CDR3 sequence (DNA): TGCGCCAGCAGTGTGTGGACAGGGGATCTAGGAGGTGGCTACACCTTC.

The J gene is TRBJ2-5, the V gene TRBV19; D may be TRBD1 (6 bases). Trimming took off 4 bases at V and 1 base at J, with 10 bases between the two ends. There are 14 residues in the CDR3. From germline, CDR1 is LNHDA and CDR2 SQIVND (reference sequence). CDR3 sequence: CASSTLDSQETQYF. The CDR3 nucleotides read TGTGCCAGTAGTACTTTGGACAGCCAAGAGACCCAGTACTTC.

In its sample, this clonotype was seen once. The V and J genes are TRBV15 and TRBJ2-5; D remains unclear. The CDR3 contains 15 residues. V shed 8 bases and J shed 4 bases, with 20 bases lying between them. Germline V CDR1 and CDR2: LNHNV, YYDKDF (reference sequence). Here the CDR3 reads CATGRSYQSGETQYF. CDR3 in DNA: TGTGCCACCGGGCGCAGTTACCAATCAGGAGAGACCCAGTACTTC.

The chain joins TRBV24-1 to TRBJ2-1; 8 bases fit TRBD1. Germline values: CDR1 KGHDR, CDR2 SFDVKD. V lost 5 bases to trimming and J lost 8 bases; unmatched junction nucleotides: 13. The CDR3 sequence is 16 residues long. The CDR3 region has the DNA TGTGCCACCAGTGGATTTACCGGGACAGGTAAAGATGAGCAGTTCTTC. Translated: CATSGFTGTGKDEQFF.

This chain connects TRBV5-4 to TRBJ1-2; unclear D gene. Looked up from germline, CDR1 is SGHNT and CDR2 is YYREEE (reference sequence). Trimming left V 0 bases short and J 6 bases short, with 9 bases between. The CDR3 runs 13 residues. CDR3 protein: CASSLDGVDGYTF. CDR3 DNA sequence: TGTGCCAGCAGCTTGGACGGGGTCGATGGCTACACCTTC.

The chain recombines TRBV6-1 with TRBJ2-1; a possible D gene is TRBD2 (5 bases). Germline CDR1 and CDR2: MNHNS and SASEGT. V was clipped by 7 bases and J by 0 bases, with 22 bases between them. This CDR3 comprises 18 residues. The CDR3 loop is CASTTLVKGFSSYNEQFF. In nucleotides, the CDR3 is TGTGCCAGCACGACACTAGTAAAGGGATTCAGCTCCTACAATGAGCAGTTCTTC.

The rearrangement joins TRBV28 to TRBJ2-5; 7 bases line up with TRBD1. The junction had 13 bases not matched to a gene; V was cut back by 6 bases and J by 6 bases. Per germline, CDR1 MDHEN and CDR2 SYDVKM. This CDR3 comprises 15 residues. The CDR3 spells CASSPDRVIPKTQYF. The CDR3 DNA sequence: TGTGCCAGCAGCCCCGACAGGGTAATCCCAAAGACCCAGTACTTC.

The V and J genes are TRBV7-9 and TRBJ1-6; D unresolved. Germline CDR1 is SEHNR and CDR2 is FQNEAQ (reference sequence). V shed 0 bases and J shed 7 bases, with 7 bases lying between them. There are 14 residues in the CDR3. The CDR3 loop is CASSLAQVNSPLHF. CDR3 bases: TGTGCCAGCAGCTTAGCGCAGGTCAATTCACCCCTCCACTTT. The full variable domain, completed using reference TRBV7-9 and TRBJ1-6, is DTGVSQNPRHKITKRGQNVTFRCDPISEHNRLYWYRQTLGQGPEFLTYFQNEAQLEKSRLLSDRFSAERPKGSFSTLEIQRTEQGDSAMYLCASSLAQVNSPLHFGNGTRLTVT.

V is TRBV6-2 or TRBV6-3 and J is TRBJ2-7, with TRBD2 matching over 10 bases. The J segment lost 0 bases and the V segment lost 3 bases, leaving 5 bases of the junction unmatched. This CDR3 spans 16 amino acids. Germline loops: CDR1 MNHEY, CDR2 SVGEGT. The CDR3 spells CASSYYSGGLSYEQYF. The CDR3 DNA reads TGTGCCAGCAGTTATTATAGCGGGGGGCTCTCCTACGAGCAGTACTTC.

V and J are TRBV6-2 or TRBV6-3 and TRBJ1-1, with D unclear. Germline CDR1 reads MNHEY; CDR2 reads SVGEGT. This CDR3 has 13 amino acids. V lost 2 bases, J lost 9 bases, and 13 bases lay in between. CDR3 bases: TGTGCCAGCAGTTACGTGGCAGGTTCAAAAGCTTTCTTT. Translating it yields CASSYVAGSKAFF.

V and J are TRBV7-2 and TRBJ1-1; D unresolved. V lost 5 bases, J lost 3 bases, and 13 bases lay in between. There are 14 residues in the CDR3. CDR1 is SGHTA, CDR2 FQGNSA, per germline. CDR3 nucleotides: TGTGCCAGCAGCCCAGGACGTGGTTACACTGAAGCTTTCTTT. This gives the protein CASSPGRGYTEAFF.

CDR3: CATSRDSQGSYGYTF. Here the CDR3 DNA reads TGTGCCACCAGCAGAGATAGTCAGGGGAGCTATGGCTACACCTTC. The chain employs TRBV15 and TRBJ1-2; tentative D call: TRBD1 (6 bases). Looked up from germline, CDR1 is LNHNV and CDR2 is YYDKDF (reference sequence). Trimming cost V 0 bases and J 4 bases, with 12 bases left between them. This CDR3 comprises 15 residues.

The chain recombines TRBV20-1 with TRBJ2-5; D possibly matches TRBD1 or TRBD2 (7 bases each). The CDR3 contains 19 residues. The germline CDR1 and CDR2 sequences are DFQATT and SNEGSKA (reference sequence). The ends were cut back, 1 base at V and 5 bases at J, with 29 bases in the middle. The CDR3 region has the DNA TGCAGTGCTAGAGTACAGGGAGGGACAGTTGTCGGCCCCGGGGAGACCCAGTACTTC. Residues: CSARVQGGTVVGPGETQYF.

The chain employs TRBV5-4 and TRBJ1-6, with TRBD1 matching over 12 bases. V lost 5 bases, J lost 7 bases, and 7 bases stayed unmatched. The CDR3 length is 16 residues. Germline V gene lookup returns CDR1 SGHNT and CDR2 YYREEE (reference sequence). The CDR3 region has the DNA TGTGCCAGCAGGTCGGGACAGGGGGCAGGGAATTCACCCCTCCACTTT. Its translation is CASRSGQGAGNSPLHF.

The J gene is TRBJ2-1, the V gene TRBV28, with D possibly matching TRBD2 (6 bases). The CDR3 is made up of 14 amino acids. V dropped 6 bases and J dropped 7 bases, with 16 bases sitting between them. Germline V gives CDR1 MDHEN, CDR2 SYDVKM. The chain's CDR3 is CASSPAGFRNEQFF. Here the CDR3 DNA reads TGTGCCAGCAGCCCAGCGGGCTTTAGGAATGAGCAGTTCTTC.

This chain connects TRBV7-3 to TRBJ1-1; D uncertain. V was clipped by 5 bases and J by 5 bases, with 12 bases between them. The germline V gene encodes CDR1 SGHTA and CDR2 FQGTGA. This CDR3 has 13 amino acids. CDR3 nucleotides: TGTGCCAGCAGCCCGGACGGCCGGACTGAAGCTTTCTTT. It yields the protein CASSPDGRTEAFF.

This clonotype was counted a single time. The chain recombines TRBV11-3 with TRBJ2-3; 10 positions match TRBD1. Germline CDR1 and CDR2: SGHNT and YENEEA. V lost 5 bases and J lost 4; bases outside the gene matches: 9. The CDR3 has 16 residues. CDR3 amino acids: CASSMGDRGSADTQYF. DNA of the CDR3: TGTGCCAGCAGCATGGGGGACAGGGGATCTGCAGATACGCAGTATTTT.

The V call is TRBV7-3, the J call TRBJ2-3; D uncertain. The CDR3 covers 14 residues. Germline CDR1 reads SGHTA; CDR2 reads FQGTGA. Trimming cost V 3 bases and J 5 bases, with 12 bases left between them. The DNA for the CDR3 is TGTGCCAGCAGCTTCGGACCCTACGAAGATACGCAGTATTTT. This encodes CASSFGPYEDTQYF.

By share of the sample, this clonotype is large. The rearrangement uses TRBV7-8 and TRBJ2-5; TRBD2 is a possible D gene (6 bases). Trimming left V 8 bases short and J 4 bases short, with 14 bases between. Germline-derived CDR1 and CDR2 are SGHVS and FQNEAQ. The CDR3 length is 13 residues. CDR3 sequence: CASSVGGLETQYF. The CDR3 nucleotides are TGTGCCAGCTCTGTCGGGGGTCTAGAGACCCAGTACTTC.

This clonotype came up once. The chain recombines TRBV28 with TRBJ2-7; TRBD1 matches 7 bases. This CDR3 has 13 residues. Germline trimming cut 7 bases from V and 1 base from J; bases unmatched to any gene: 4. Germline lookup yields CDR1 MDHEN and CDR2 SYDVKM. CDR3 DNA: TGTGCCAGCACAGGGGACAGTTCCTACGAGCAGTACTTC. Translating gives CASTGDSSYEQYF.

Only a few counts were recorded for this clonotype. The CDR3 nucleotides are TGTGCCAGCAGCTTATCAACAGGCACGACTCAGCCCCAGCATTTT. Its protein is CASSLSTGTTQPQHF. The V gene is TRBV7-2, the J gene TRBJ1-5; TRBD1 might be the D (5 bases). The V end lost 2 bases, the J end lost 6 bases, and 14 bases lay between the germline ends. The CDR3 consists of 15 residues. Germline V gives CDR1 SGHTA, CDR2 FQGNSA.